This T cell receptor beta chain derives from a study of cytomegalovirus exposure and HLA in healthy donors. Study results and limitations: The majority of TCR sequences were rare, yet some public TCRs appeared in many donors. There were approximately 150 TCR beta chains listed as cytomegalovirus-associated.

The protocol was immunoSEQ multiplex PCR, while the TCRdb copy is restricted to in-frame clones and leaves out a portion. This table holds some 120,000 clones, nearly 90% found once. To note about this clone: Antigen unknown.

Germline CDR1 reads LNHDA; CDR2 reads SQIVND (reference sequence). V gave up 7 bases and J gave up 2 bases; unmatched junction bases: 6. The CDR3 runs to 15 residues. The sequence derives from a man aged 25 to 40 in good health and CMV-seronegative. Sequenced input: PBMCs. The V gene is TRBV19, the J gene TRBJ1-3; 9 nucleotides line up with TRBD1. In nucleotides, the CDR3 is TGTGCCAGTACCTCTCGACAGGGGGCTGGAAACACCATATATTTT. Translation: CASTSRQGAGNTIYF. Full variable domain (remainder filled in from reference TRBV19 and TRBJ1-3): DGGITQSPKYLFRKEGQNVTLSCEQNLNHDAMYWYRQDPGQGLRLIYYSQIVNDFQKGDIAEGYSVSREKKESFPLTVTSAQKNPTAFYLCASTSRQGAGNTIYFGEGSWLTVV.